Included here is one TCR beta chain sequence, with context. Its matching antigen is unknown. The 5'RACE method, run with constant-segment primers, produced TCR alpha and TCR beta cDNA libraries (carrying sample barcodes and UMIs). Each CDR3 protein gets one entry after TCRdb re-called the 5' RACE reads with MiXCR. The repertoire holds 540,000 or so distinct CDR3 sequences, with roughly 21% as singletons. Germline CDR1 is GTSNPN and CDR2 is SVGIG (reference sequence). With V trimmed by 0 bases and J by 2 bases, 3 bases remained unmatched. CDR3 length: 15 amino acids. This sample is part of a study of T-cell memory formation after mild COVID-19. Study-level results: Clones shrinking from day 15 to 85 showed even CD4/CD8 mixes; later expanders tilted CD4+. Pre-infection memory carried some responding clones, suggesting that cross-reactive memory joined. CD4+ contracting clones lay mainly in CM and EM, CD8+ ones in EMRA.

This clonotype originated in an adult woman who had mild COVID-19 (a few samples of this study predate the infection). Cell type and time point are not known. The chain is built from TRBV30 and TRBJ2-1; 8 nucleotides line up with TRBD2. Sequenced: PBMCs or a T cell subset sorted from them (not recorded which). This CDR3 is CAWSVSGKTYNEQFF. CDR3 sequence (DNA): TGTGCCTGGAGTGTTAGCGGGAAGACCTACAATGAGCAGTTCTTC.